This T cell receptor (beta chain) was recovered during a study of cytomegalovirus exposure and HLA in healthy donors. Whole-study context: Of around 400 genotyped donors, more than 75% grouped in the Caucasian-associated ancestry cluster. Regarding the study as a whole: Rarity held for most TCR sequences, but there were some public TCRs that occurred in many donors.

PCR primers comprised 60 Vbeta and 13 Jbeta primers. The repertoire was sequenced with immunoSEQ multiplex PCR; TCRdb's copy has only in-frame clones and lacks some. The sample contains 200,000 or so clones, about 79% of which appear only once. The ends lost 6 bases at V and 2 bases at J; junction bases unmatched: 12. The germline gives CDR1 KGHSH, CDR2 LQKENI. There are 17 residues in the CDR3. To note about this clone: The antigen is undetermined.

The clonotype comes from a boy between 2 and 15 years old in good health and CMV-seronegative. V and J are TRBV18 and TRBJ2-5; TRBD1 agrees at 10 bases. The material sequenced was PBMCs. The CDR3 coding sequence is TGTGCCAGCTCGCCTAGGGACAGGGGAAGTTGGCAAGAGACCCAGTACTTC. This gives the protein CASSPRDRGSWQETQYF.